This T cell receptor beta chain was documented in a study of cytomegalovirus exposure and HLA in healthy donors. General observations from the study: Some highly shared sequence variants likely arose as a pipeline artifact.

The CDR3 runs 13 residues. The germline gives CDR1 SGHKS, CDR2 YYEKEE (reference sequence). Regarding this clone: Its antigen is currently unknown. The junction and the germline gene differ at one end; a read error may be behind it.

The PCR contained 60 Vbeta and 13 Jbeta primers. Libraries were prepared by immunoSEQ multiplex PCR; TCRdb keeps only in-frame clonotypes and omits some of them. Among 120,000 or so clones listed, about four fifths were seen once. This sequence joins TRBV5-5 and TRBJ2-7; TRBD1 might be the D (6 bases). This clonotype originated in a woman between 50 and 59 years old in good health and CMV-seropositive. The sequencing sample was made of PBMCs. The CDR3 reads CASSWTLIPDSTF. The CDR3 DNA follows: TGTGCCAGCAGCTGGACTCTCATCCCGGACAGCACATTC.